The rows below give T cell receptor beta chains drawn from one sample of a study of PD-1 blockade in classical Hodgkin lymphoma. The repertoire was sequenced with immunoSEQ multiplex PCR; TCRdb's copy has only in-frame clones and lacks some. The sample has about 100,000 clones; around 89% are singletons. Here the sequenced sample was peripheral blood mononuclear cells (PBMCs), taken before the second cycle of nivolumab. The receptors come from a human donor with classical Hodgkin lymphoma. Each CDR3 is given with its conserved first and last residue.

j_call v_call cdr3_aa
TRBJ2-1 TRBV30 CAWSVGGEKQFF
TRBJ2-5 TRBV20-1 CSAAGQETQYF
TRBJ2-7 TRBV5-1 CASSLGQGILSYEQYF
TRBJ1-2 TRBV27 CASSSHPAYYGYTF
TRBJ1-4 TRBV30 CAGGRGGEKLFF
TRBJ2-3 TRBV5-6 CASQRDRGTSGNTDTQYF
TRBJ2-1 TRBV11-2 CASSLQRDNEQFF
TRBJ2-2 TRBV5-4 CAVRGGGADTGELFF
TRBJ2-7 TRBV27 CASSRGTASSYEQYF
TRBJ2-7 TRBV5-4 CASSQEEGLSSSYEQYF
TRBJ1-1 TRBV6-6 CASRTLGGGEAFF
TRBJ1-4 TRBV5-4 CASSLDGGAGGEKLFF
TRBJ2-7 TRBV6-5 CAGHSGTGAYEQYF
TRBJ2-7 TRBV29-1 CSVEDRGTESYEQYF
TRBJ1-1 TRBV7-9 CASSLLVVGTEAFF
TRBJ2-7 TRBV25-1 CASSVGAGWTYEQYF
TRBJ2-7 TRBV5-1 CASNIAGGPEQYF
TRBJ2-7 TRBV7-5 CVRSSQPGDLTYEQYF
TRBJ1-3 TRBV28 CASSPIERGAGNTIYF